This T cell receptor (beta chain) was retrieved from a study of blood T cell repertoires in COVID-19. Clinical histories supplied by participants themselves formed the basis of cohort assignment. Germline V gene lookup returns CDR1 KGHSH and CDR2 LQKENI. V trimming: 1 base; J trimming: 1 base; junction bases outside the gene matches: 1. This CDR3 has 16 amino acids. The method was immunoSEQ multiplex PCR; TCRdb's version includes in-frame clones alone and lacks a portion of them. The table lists 120,000 to 150,000 clones, 84% of them singletons. Material for sequencing was PBMCs or T cells enriched from blood (not recorded which). The receptor was isolated from a woman in her 50s who had been exposed to COVID-19. The rearrangement uses TRBV18 and TRBJ2-3; 11 positions match TRBD2. The CDR3 is CASSPLSGGGTDTQYF. CDR3 coding DNA: TGTGCCAGCTCACCACTTAGCGGGGGGGGCACAGATACGCAGTATTTT.